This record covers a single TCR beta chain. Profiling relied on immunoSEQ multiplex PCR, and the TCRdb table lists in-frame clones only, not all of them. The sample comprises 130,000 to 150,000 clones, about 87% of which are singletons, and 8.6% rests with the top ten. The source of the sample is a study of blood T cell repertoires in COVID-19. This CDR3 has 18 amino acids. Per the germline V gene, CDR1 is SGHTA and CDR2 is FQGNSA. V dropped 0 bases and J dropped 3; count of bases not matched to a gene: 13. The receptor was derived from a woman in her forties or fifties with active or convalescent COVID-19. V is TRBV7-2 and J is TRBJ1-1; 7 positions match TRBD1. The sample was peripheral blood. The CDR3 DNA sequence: TGTGCCAGCAGCTTAGCGTTGGCAGGGGGGATCCCTTACACTGAAGCTTTCTTT. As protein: CASSLALAGGIPYTEAFF. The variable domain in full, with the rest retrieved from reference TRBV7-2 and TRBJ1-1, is GAGVSQSPSNKVTEKGKDVELRCDPISGHTALYWYRQSLGQGLEFLIYFQGNSAPDKSGLPSDRFSAERTGGSVSTLTIQRTQQEDSAVYLCASSLALAGGIPYTEAFFGQGTRLTVV.